The entry below describes one T cell receptor (beta chain). Germline CDR1 SGHDT, CDR2 YYEEEE. Germline trimming cut 0 bases from V and 4 bases from J; bases unmatched to any gene: 5. The CDR3 extends over 15 amino acids. As handled by the study authors: By means of reference gene primer amplification, nucleated cell counts were estimated. Profiling relied on immunoSEQ multiplex PCR, and the TCRdb table lists in-frame clones only, not all of them. The V and J calls and clone size were taken over from that table, and D and trimming were inferred from the DNA. Among fewer than 400,000 clones, approximately 86% were seen once, and the ten largest hold 8% to 9%. The data stem from a study of blood T cell repertoires in COVID-19. Cohorts were determined from participant-reported clinical history.

This TCR came from a woman in her late teens or twenties who had recovered from COVID-19. The specimen was PBMCs or T cells enriched from blood (not recorded which). The chain uses TRBV5-6 and TRBJ1-2, with 8 bases identical to TRBD1. The CDR3 DNA reads as TGTGCCAGCAGCTTGGGTCCAGGGGGCCCCTATGGCTACACCTTC. This codes for CASSLGPGGPYGYTF.